These T cell receptor beta chains were read from a single sample in a study of vaccination and CD4 T cells after COVID-19. Antigen specificity for these receptors is unknown. TCRdb reprocessed the PCR reads via MiXCR and lists one record per CDR3 protein. The repertoire holds about 13,000 distinct CDR3 sequences, with nearly 60% as singletons. Sample: cultured CD4+ T cells from blood, taken after SARS-CoV-2 vaccination. These receptors were obtained from a human donor with COVID-19. Each CDR3 is given with its conserved first and last residue. Each record gives: V gene, clone size, CDR3 protein. Clone size is stated in some rows and not others, as once, few, many or a class when expanded.

V gene: TRBV7-9; clone size: .; CDR3 protein: CASAPGQGAHTEAFF
V gene: TRBV6-1; clone size: .; CDR3 protein: CASSEGGLPRLFF
V gene: TRBV15; clone size: few; CDR3 protein: CATSGTNRDPPPLHF
V gene: TRBV20-1; clone size: .; CDR3 protein: CSARGTGADEQFF
V gene: TRBV5-8; clone size: .; CDR3 protein: CASSLYRGSNTEAFF
V gene: TRBV30; clone size: .; CDR3 protein: CAWSITSGGDTQYF
V gene: TRBV10-1; clone size: .; CDR3 protein: CASIQTGSSHNSPLHF
V gene: TRBV27; clone size: .; CDR3 protein: CASSPHSRQGLGHF
V gene: TRBV20-1; clone size: few; CDR3 protein: CSASGGAYEQYF
V gene: TRBV11-3; clone size: .; CDR3 protein: CASSGQAYEQYF
V gene: TRBV6-1; clone size: .; CDR3 protein: CASSAPSHPLNQPQHF
V gene: TRBV20-1; clone size: .; CDR3 protein: CSAPLGGAGRYTF
V gene: TRBV6-1; clone size: few; CDR3 protein: CATSGGASGNTIYF
V gene: TRBV15; clone size: .; CDR3 protein: CATSSFQTASYEQYF
V gene: TRBV20-1; clone size: .; CDR3 protein: CSAKSGGRTDTQYF
V gene: TRBV20-1; clone size: .; CDR3 protein: CSGGVGSNQPQHF
V gene: TRBV11-3; clone size: .; CDR3 protein: CASSYSLRDGYTF